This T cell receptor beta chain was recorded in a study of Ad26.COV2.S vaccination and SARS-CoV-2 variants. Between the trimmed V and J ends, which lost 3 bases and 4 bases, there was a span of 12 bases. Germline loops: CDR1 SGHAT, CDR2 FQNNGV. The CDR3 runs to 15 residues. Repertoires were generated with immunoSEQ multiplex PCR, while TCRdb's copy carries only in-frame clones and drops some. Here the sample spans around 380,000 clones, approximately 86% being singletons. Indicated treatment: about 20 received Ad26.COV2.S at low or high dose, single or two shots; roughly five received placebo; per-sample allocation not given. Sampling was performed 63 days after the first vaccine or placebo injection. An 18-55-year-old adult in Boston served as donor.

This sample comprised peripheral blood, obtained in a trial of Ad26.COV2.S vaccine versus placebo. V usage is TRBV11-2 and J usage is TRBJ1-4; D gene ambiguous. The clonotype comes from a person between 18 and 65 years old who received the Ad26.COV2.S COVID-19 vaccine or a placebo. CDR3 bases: TGTGCCAGCAGCTTCTCGGAACGAGATAATGAAAAACTGTTTTTT. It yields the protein CASSFSERDNEKLFF. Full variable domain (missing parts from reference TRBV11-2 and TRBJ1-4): EAGVAQSPRYKIIEKRQSVAFWCNPISGHATLYWYQQILGQGPKLLIQFQNNGVVDDSQLPKDRFSAERLKGVDSTLKIQPAKLEDSAVYLCASSFSERDNEKLFFGSGTQLSVL.